What follows are 4 T cell receptor beta chains derived from one specimen sequenced in a study of T cell repertoires in ileal Crohn's disease. Stated time point: inflamed ileum from the surgical specimen. Profiling relied on immunoSEQ multiplex PCR, and the TCRdb table lists in-frame clones only, not all of them. The sample has about 8,000 clones, about 82% seen once. The sample consisted of ileal tissue. These receptors were collected from an adult with Crohn's disease.

The chain couples TRBV5-4 to TRBJ1-2; D remains ambiguous. Looked up from germline, CDR1 is SGHNT and CDR2 is YYREEE (reference sequence). CDR3 length: 12 residues. V lost 4 bases, J lost 8 bases, and 12 bases lay in between. CDR3 sequence (DNA): TGTGCCAGCAGCCTAACAGACGTAGGCTACACCTTC. Translating it yields CASSLTDVGYTF.

The rearrangement uses TRBV7-9 and TRBJ2-2, with D maybe TRBD1 (8 bases). Germline V gives CDR1 SEHNR, CDR2 FQNEAQ (reference sequence). The CDR3 has 16 amino acids. Trimming left V 6 bases short and J 1 base short, with 15 bases between. The CDR3 DNA sequence: TGTGCCAGCAGTCAGGGGGGGACAGGGAACACCGGGGAGCTGTTTTTT. Amino acids: CASSQGGTGNTGELFF.

This clone came up once. The V and J genes are TRBV18 and TRBJ2-6, with 8 bases lining up with TRBD2. This CDR3 is 18 amino acids long. CDR1 and CDR2 (germline): KGHSH, LQKENI. J was trimmed by 4 bases and V by 3 bases; bases with no gene match: 11. CDR3 amino acids: CASSPVVSGSTGANVLTF. In nucleotides, the CDR3 is TGTGCCAGCTCACCCGTCGTGAGCGGGAGCACGGGGGCCAACGTCCTGACTTTC.

The genes are TRBV5-4 and TRBJ2-1; 7 bases line up with TRBD1. Germline values: CDR1 SGHNT, CDR2 YYREEE (reference sequence). The CDR3 contains 15 residues. V lost 4 bases and J lost 9; bases outside the gene matches: 13. DNA for the CDR3: TGTGCCAGCAGCGGGACCAGGGGGAGTCCGGGTGAGCAGTTCTTC. Its translation: CASSGTRGSPGEQFF.